This T cell receptor beta chain stems from a study of technical replicates of blood from a handful of donors (dated by TCRdb to 2016 to 2017). CDR3 length: 14 amino acids, cysteine to phenylalanine. Solely the CDR3 DNA is kept, with 42 bases framed from the first base. Relative to germline, V is 7 bases shorter and J is 2 bases shorter, with 12 bases between their ends. Via the germline V gene, CDR1 is SNHLY and CDR2 FYNNEI. The library was prepared using the immunoSEQ multiplex PCR assay. TCRdb provides this immuneACCESS table in a form limited to in-frame rearrangements. Some clones are lacking; in checked studies, under half of them reflect an unresolved V gene, and why the rest are absent is not known. This sample comprises 87,000 or so clones, about 95% of them detected only once. The ten largest clones add up to more than 0.3% of the sample. This clone was seen only once. Its cognate antigen has yet to be identified. The sample holds no much larger clone one base away, and base qualities are not on file.

This receptor was identified in a human donor in good health. The chain is assembled from TRBV2 and TRBJ1-3, with TRBD1 as a weak D call on 5 bases. The sequenced sample was T cells isolated from PBMCs. The base sequence is TGTGCCAGCAACATAGCGGGGCCTGGAAACACCATATATTTT. This is translated as CASNIAGPGNTIYF. The CDR3, completed at both ends by the reference TRBV2 and TRBJ1-3 genes, gives the full variable domain EPEVTQTPSHQVTQMGQEVILRCVPISNHLYFYWYRQILGQKVEFLVSFYNNEISEKSEIFDDQFSVERPDGSNFTLKIRSTKLEDSAMYFCASNIAGPGNTIYFGEGSWLTVV.